This T cell receptor beta chain was profiled in a study of T cells in Graves' hyperthyroidism and ophthalmopathy (dated by TCRdb to the late 2010s). For the wider study: Peripheral blood samples were taken at initial diagnosis, before any treatment was given. To identify distinguishing TCR V-J signatures, a discovery cohort of about a hundred patients was used, comprising roughly 45 with Graves' ophthalmopathy and around 60 with stable Graves' hyperthyroidism. Whether ophthalmopathy could be predicted prospectively was tested in an independent validation cohort made up of approximately 19 hyperthyroidism patients plus 17 patients who later progressed to ophthalmopathy. For training and testing, the roughly 100 patients in the discovery cohort were randomly divided in a 7:3 ratio. In more than 5 Graves' hyperthyroidism patients, the study also compared T-cell repertoires from thyroid tissue with T-cell repertoires from blood. After blood sampling, hyperthyroidism patients were treated with methimazole at a starting dose of 30 mg daily, and ophthalmopathy patients were treated with high-dose intravenous methylprednisolone. The paper describes TCR Vbeta CDR3 sequencing of around 140 peripheral blood samples, made up of fewer than 50 ophthalmopathy patients, around 78 hyperthyroidism patients and roughly 17 progressor patients. Points the paper makes about the study in general: During validation, the model predicted progression to ophthalmopathy a median of around 7 months ahead of onset, with around 65% sensitivity and less than 85% specificity. Blood samples also contained most of the expanded thyroid clonotypes (frequency above 0.001), which suggests that blood repertoires may reflect thyroid immune responses. No statistical method was used to fix the sample size in advance, and group allocation was not hidden from the investigators. In cross-validation, a model built on a 13 V-J signature told ophthalmopathy apart from stable hyperthyroidism with under 90% sensitivity and 81% to 82% specificity, and in testing the same model reached 80%/75%.

There are 14 amino acids in the CDR3, from cysteine to phenylalanine inclusive. Only CDR3 DNA remains: 42 bases, in frame from the first base. The germline V gene encodes CDR1 SNHLY and CDR2 FYNNEI. The germline V and J ends show losses of 4 bases and 12 bases respectively, and no gene match explains 11 bases of the junction. Stable Graves' hyperthyroidism was defined as no progression to ophthalmopathy during 18 months of follow-up. Hyperthyroidism patients were newly diagnosed, had a disease duration of under 2 months, and were aged 18 to 65 years. Exclusion was applied to patients with uncontrolled infections, other autoimmune diseases, pregnancy or lactation. Diagnoses relied on clinical symptoms, serum thyroxine and TRAb, thyroid ultrasound and orbital computed tomography. PBMCs were isolated from about 9.2 ml of fresh peripheral blood by Ficoll-Paque density gradient centrifugation. Trizol reagent was used to extract total RNA, and RNA quality was then checked on an Agilent 2100 Bioanalyzer.

This clonotype has ten or more counts. Which antigen it targets is not known. No much larger clone is present one base from it, and per-base qualities are unavailable. TCR beta CDR3 regions were amplified from RNA transcripts. For the first round of RT-PCR on the TCR CDR3, the HTBI primer set was used together with the Qiagen OneStep RT-PCR kit. The libraries were constructed in a second round of multiplex PCR and then size-selected and purified. The libraries were sequenced on an Illumina HiSeq2000 using paired-end 100 bp reads. The authors' analysis ran thus. Raw data were processed with SOAPnuke, discarding reads with adapters, uncalled bases, mean Phred below 15, or no exact constant-primer or identifier match. High-quality paired reads were merged using COPE v1.2.5, and each unique nucleotide sequence was defined as a clonotype. Clonotypes were aligned to IMGT TRBV, TRBD and TRBJ reference segments using MiTCR v1.1. Analysis was restricted to V-J combinations with a frequency above 0.0001, which covered 99.2% of repertoires. The TCS score was defined as the ratio of F50 (clonal expansion) to E x V (chaos), calculated using BLOSUM62-based TCRdist between CDR3 peptides within each V-J. Welch's t-statistics and random forest reduced just over 500 V-J features to about 12, which were used in a naive Bayes classifier (R e1071). TCRdb reworked the public reads: Q25 trimming with fastp, MiXCR clone assembly, productive beta chains retained. A single entry per CDR3 protein holds the most common genes and DNA from its merged rows. The V and J calls reflect TCRdb's pipeline rather than the authors' work. Within this sample are approximately 360,000 distinct CDR3 sequences, with around a quarter of them counted one time only. Roughly 70% of the sample is taken by the ten largest.

The material sequenced was blood. The sequence links TRBV2 to TRBJ2-1; 8 bases in between match TRBD2. This TCR came from a man aged 45-65 years with Graves' hyperthyroidism. The CDR3 amino acid sequence is: CASSVSGTPPWQFF. Here is the DNA: TGTGCCAGCAGTGTTAGCGGGACCCCGCCCTGGCAGTTCTTC.